This T cell receptor (beta chain) came from a study of shared clonotypes between healthy human individuals (dated by TCRdb to 2020 to 2021). In terms of the full investigation: The cohort comprised a couple of women and a few men aged 18 to 49 years. To increase sequencing depth and limit assay-specific biases, different laboratories used diverse techniques to prepare libraries and sequence TCR repertoires. For each donor, CD4 naive and CD4 memory were each run on three plates, CD8 naive on two plates, and CD8 memory on one plate. Per donor, leukapheresis produced somewhere between about 0.8 and 9.5 billion PBMCs. The study deeply sequenced blood TCR repertoires of about 5 healthy adults to estimate repertoire size and the extent of clonotype sharing between individuals. What the research found in general, with its limitations: Higher generation probabilities were observed for clonotypes shared by all four sorted-subset donors than for non-shared clonotypes. Because the study included a small number of donors, the genetic and exposure-history diversity represented was limited. Pairwise subsampling led to the expectation that sequencing depth would affect the degree of clonotype sharing among donors. Sampling was limited to blood, and TCR repertoires in tissue likely differ from TCR repertoires in blood. Estimated clonotype richness was generally larger for naive than for memory subsets. Roughly 5.2% of naive CD4, approximately 3.7% of naive CD8, approximately 2.2% of memory CD4, and about 0.4% of memory CD8 clonotypes were shared across a handful of donors. Incomplete sequencing was indicated by rarefaction of sorted-subset datasets, despite the large sequencing depth.

Using the deep immunoSEQ assay, TCR CDR3 regions were amplified from genomic DNA by multiplex PCR. Extracted genomic DNA from each cell subset was spread evenly across all wells of several immunoSEQ 96-well plates, with each plate serving as a replicate. For sorted subsets, around 200 ng genomic DNA, equal to 30,000 or so T cell genomes, was loaded into each replicate PCR. The purified libraries were quantified using a Qubit 3.0 fluorometer, sized with a Bioanalyzer 2100, and then quantified again using the KAPA Library Quantification kit. Every immunoSEQ 96-well plate was sequenced on a dedicated single-read 150-cycle Illumina NextSeq 550 flow cell. The authors' analysis ran thus. Because the immunoSEQ output held only junctional sequences and lacked quality scores, the filtering could not match the filtering applied to full-length reads. Sequences were annotated with PyIR, a Python wrapper for IgBLAST v1.9, and V/J genes and CDR3 were assigned using IMGT germline references. Reads with weak V/J assignments (E-value above 1e-6), missing CDR3, stop codons, out-of-frame junctions, or ambiguous translated residues were removed. A V3J clonotype was defined by an identical inferred V gene, J gene, and CDR3 amino acid sequence. The percentage overlap between two repertoires was calculated by dividing the number of shared unique clonotypes by the size of the smaller repertoire. Richness of each repertoire was evaluated using RTK rarefaction, the Chao1 estimator, and Recon v2.1 estimates of unobserved clonotypes. For all TCRbeta clonotypes obtained by the gDNA method from four donors, generation probabilities were computed with OLGA. TCRdb re-hosts the immuneACCESS table, in-frame sequences only. Its copies lack some clones; in the studies checked, an unresolved V gene accounts for under half of them, and the cause for the rest is not known. For V, J and clone size, that table is used; D and trimming come from the DNA. The sample records approximately 2.5 million clones, just over 90% of which are singletons. The ten most abundant clones make up around 0.14% of the sample.

Donors were healthy HIV-negative adults with no recently reported acute infections or vaccinations. Every donor was a Caucasian adult residing in Nashville, Tennessee, USA. Magnetic negative selection was used to enrich CD4+ T cells, after which naive cells were positively selected on CD45RA and the negative fraction became the memory subset. Blood was collected by leukapheresis, and PBMCs were isolated by Ficoll-Histopaque density gradient centrifugation and then cryopreserved in liquid nitrogen vapor phase. Analytical flow cytometry was used to check the purity and quantity of every magnetically sorted T cell population. Each sorted fraction had its genomic DNA isolated and then quantified by UV absorbance on a Nanodrop 2000c. The CDR3 starts with the cysteine, ends with the phenylalanine, and has 13 residues. Only the CDR3 region is kept as DNA, spanning 39 bases read in frame from base 1. The germline V gene specifies SNHLY as CDR1 and FYNNEI as CDR2. The junction shows trimming of 4 bases on V and 3 bases on J, plus 7 bases between the germline ends.

As concerns this clone: Its target antigen remains unknown. Base qualities are not at hand, and no much larger clone is one base apart. The same CDR3 arises from other DNA sequences in this sample as well.

The TCR was taken from a man aged 18 to 30 in good health. Material: naive CD4+ T cells sorted from blood. This sample's cell subset or site label indicates: CD45RA+ positively selected. The V and J genes are TRBV2 and TRBJ1-3; the D gene is unclear. The nucleotide sequence reads as follows: TGTGCCAGCAGTGGGACGGTTGGAAACACCATATATTTT. Its translation reads: CASSGTVGNTIYF.